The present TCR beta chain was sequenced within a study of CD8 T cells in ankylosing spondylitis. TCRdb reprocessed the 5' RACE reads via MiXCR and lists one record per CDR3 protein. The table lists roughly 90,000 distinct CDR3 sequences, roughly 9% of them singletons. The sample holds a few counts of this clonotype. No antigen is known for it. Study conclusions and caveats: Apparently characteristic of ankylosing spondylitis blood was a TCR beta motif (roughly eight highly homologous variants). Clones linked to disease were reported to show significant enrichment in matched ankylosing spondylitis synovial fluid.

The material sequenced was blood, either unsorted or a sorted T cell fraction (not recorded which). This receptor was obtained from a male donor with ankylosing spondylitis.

Here the CDR3 reads CASRPRQVGVGTGELFF. In DNA form, the CDR3 reads TGTGCCAGCAGGCCGAGACAGGTCGGCGTTGGCACCGGGGAGCTGTTTTTT. The chain carries TRBV7-9 and TRBJ2-2; a possible D gene is TRBD1 (6 bases). Germline lookup yields CDR1 SEHNR and CDR2 FQNEAQ (reference sequence). Trimming removed 6 bases at V and 4 bases at J, with 21 bases between. The CDR3 is 17 residues long. Drawing the rest from reference TRBV7-9 and TRBJ2-2, the complete variable domain is DTGVSQNPRHKITKRGQNVTFRCDPISEHNRLYWYRQTLGQGPEFLTYFQNEAQLEKSRLLSDRFSAERPKGSFSTLEIQRTEQGDSAMYLCASRPRQVGVGTGELFFGEGSRLTVL.